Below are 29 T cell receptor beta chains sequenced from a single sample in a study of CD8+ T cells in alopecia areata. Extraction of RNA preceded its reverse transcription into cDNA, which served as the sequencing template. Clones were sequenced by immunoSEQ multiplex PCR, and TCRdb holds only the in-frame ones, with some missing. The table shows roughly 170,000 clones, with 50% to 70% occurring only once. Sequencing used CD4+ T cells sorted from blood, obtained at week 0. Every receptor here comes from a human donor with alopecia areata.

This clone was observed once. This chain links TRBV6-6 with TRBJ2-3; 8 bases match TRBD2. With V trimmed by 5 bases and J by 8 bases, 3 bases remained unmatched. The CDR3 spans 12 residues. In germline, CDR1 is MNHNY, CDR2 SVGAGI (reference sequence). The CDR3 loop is CASSPTSGTQYF. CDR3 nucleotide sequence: TGTGCCAGCAGTCCAACTAGCGGTACGCAGTATTTT.

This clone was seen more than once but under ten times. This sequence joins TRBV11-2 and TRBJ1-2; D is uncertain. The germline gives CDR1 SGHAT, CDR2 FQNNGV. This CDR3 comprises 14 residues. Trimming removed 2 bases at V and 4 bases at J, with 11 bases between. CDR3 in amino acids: CASSLSGATYGYTF. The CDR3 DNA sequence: TGTGCCAGCAGCTTAAGCGGAGCAACCTATGGCTACACCTTC.

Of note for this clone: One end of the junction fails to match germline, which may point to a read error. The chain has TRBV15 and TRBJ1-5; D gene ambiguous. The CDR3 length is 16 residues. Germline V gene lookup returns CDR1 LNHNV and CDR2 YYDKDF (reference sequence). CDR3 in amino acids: CATSRDSFYRDQPQHF. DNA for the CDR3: TGTGCCACCAGCAGAGATTCGTTTTATAGGGATCAACCCCAGCATTTT.

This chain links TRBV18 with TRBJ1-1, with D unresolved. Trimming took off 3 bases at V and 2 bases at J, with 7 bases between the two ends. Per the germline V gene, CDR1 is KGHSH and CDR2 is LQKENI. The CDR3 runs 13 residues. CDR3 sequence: CASSPQENTEAFF. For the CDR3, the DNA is TGTGCCAGCTCACCCCAGGAAAACACTGAAGCTTTCTTT.

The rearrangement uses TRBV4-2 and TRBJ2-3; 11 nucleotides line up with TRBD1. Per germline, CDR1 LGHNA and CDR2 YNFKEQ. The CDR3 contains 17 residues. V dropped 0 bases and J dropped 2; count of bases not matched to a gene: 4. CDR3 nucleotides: TGTGCCAGCAGCCAAGAAGGGACAGGGGGAAACACAGATACGCAGTATTTT. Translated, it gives CASSQEGTGGNTDTQYF.

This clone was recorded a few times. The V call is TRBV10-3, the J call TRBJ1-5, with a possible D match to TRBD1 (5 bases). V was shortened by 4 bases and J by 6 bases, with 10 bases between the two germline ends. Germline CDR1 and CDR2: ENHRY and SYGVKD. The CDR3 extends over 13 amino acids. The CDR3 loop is CAISGREGQPQHF. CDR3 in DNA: TGTGCCATCAGTGGCAGGGAGGGTCAGCCCCAGCATTTT.

The CDR3 sequence is CASSPNRGMEGGYTF. CDR3 DNA: TGTGCCAGCTCACCAAATCGAGGGATGGAAGGTGGCTACACCTTC. The chain links TRBV18 to TRBJ1-2; D unclear. The ends were cut back, 2 bases at V and 7 bases at J, with 17 bases in the middle. Germline assignment: CDR1 KGHSH and CDR2 LQKENI. The CDR3 spans 15 residues.

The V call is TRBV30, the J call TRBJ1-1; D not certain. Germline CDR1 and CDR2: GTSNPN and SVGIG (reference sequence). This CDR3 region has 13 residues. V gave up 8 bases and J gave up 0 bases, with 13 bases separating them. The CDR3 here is CALKGSLNTEAFF. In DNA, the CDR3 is TGTGCCCTAAAAGGCAGCCTGAACACTGAAGCTTTCTTT.

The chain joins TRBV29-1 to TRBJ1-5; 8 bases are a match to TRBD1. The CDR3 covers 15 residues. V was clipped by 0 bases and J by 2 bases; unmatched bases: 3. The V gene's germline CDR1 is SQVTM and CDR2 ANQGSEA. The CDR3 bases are TGCAGCGTTGAAGATCAGGGGGCCCGCAATCAGCCCCAGCATTTT. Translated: CSVEDQGARNQPQHF.

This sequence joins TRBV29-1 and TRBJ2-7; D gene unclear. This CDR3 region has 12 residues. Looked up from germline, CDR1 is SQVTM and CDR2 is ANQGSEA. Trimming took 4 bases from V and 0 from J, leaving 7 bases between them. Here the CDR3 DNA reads TGCAGCGTTGCGGCCAGCTCCTACGAGCAGTACTTC. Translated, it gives CSVAASSYEQYF.

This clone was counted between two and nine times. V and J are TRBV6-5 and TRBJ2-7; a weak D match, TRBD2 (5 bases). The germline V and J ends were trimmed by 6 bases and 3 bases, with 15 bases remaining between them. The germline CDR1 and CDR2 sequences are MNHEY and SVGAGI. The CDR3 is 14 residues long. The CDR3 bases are TGTGCCAGCAGCTCGGACGGGAACCTCTACGAGCAGTACTTC. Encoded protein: CASSSDGNLYEQYF.

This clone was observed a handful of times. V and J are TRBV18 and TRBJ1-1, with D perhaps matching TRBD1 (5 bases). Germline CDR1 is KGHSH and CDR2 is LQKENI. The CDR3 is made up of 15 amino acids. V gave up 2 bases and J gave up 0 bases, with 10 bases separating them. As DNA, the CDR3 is TGTGCCAGCTCACCAGTGGGGCAGATGAACACTGAAGCTTTCTTT. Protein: CASSPVGQMNTEAFF.

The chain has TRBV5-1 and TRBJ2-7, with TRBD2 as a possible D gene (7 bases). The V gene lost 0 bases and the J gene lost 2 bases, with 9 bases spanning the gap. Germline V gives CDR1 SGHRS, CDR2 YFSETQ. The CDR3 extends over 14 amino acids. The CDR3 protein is CASSLEGGPYEQYF. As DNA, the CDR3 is TGCGCCAGCAGCTTGGAGGGGGGGCCCTACGAGCAGTACTTC.

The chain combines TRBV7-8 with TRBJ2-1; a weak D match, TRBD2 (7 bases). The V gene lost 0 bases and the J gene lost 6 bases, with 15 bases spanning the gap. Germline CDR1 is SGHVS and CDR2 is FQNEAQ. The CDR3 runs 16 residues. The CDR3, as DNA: TGTGCCAGCAGCTTAGCCGGAGGGGGGGTTGCCAATGAGCAGTTCTTC. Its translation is CASSLAGGGVANEQFF.

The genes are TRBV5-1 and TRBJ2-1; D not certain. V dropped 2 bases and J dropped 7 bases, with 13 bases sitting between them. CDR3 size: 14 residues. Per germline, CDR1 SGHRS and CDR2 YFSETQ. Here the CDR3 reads CASSLKRQPNEQFF. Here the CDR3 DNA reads TGCGCCAGCAGCTTAAAGAGACAACCAAATGAGCAGTTCTTC.

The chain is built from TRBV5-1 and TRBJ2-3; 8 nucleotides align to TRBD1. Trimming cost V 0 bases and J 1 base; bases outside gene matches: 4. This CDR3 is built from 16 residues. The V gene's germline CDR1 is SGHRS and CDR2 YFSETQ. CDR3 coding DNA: TGCGCCAGCAGCTTGGAAATGACAGGGGGCACAGATACGCAGTATTTT. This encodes CASSLEMTGGTDTQYF. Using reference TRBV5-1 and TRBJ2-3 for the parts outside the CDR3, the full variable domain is KAGVTQTPRYLIKTRGQQVTLSCSPISGHRSVSWYQQTPGQGLQFLFEYFSETQRNKGNFPGRFSGRQFSNSRSEMNVSTLELGDSALYLCASSLEMTGGTDTQYFGPGTRLTVL.

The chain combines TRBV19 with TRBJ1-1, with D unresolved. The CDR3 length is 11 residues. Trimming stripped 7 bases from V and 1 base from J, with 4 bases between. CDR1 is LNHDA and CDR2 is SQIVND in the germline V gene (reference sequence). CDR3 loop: CASKRNTEAFF. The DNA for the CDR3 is TGTGCCAGTAAAAGGAACACTGAAGCTTTCTTT.

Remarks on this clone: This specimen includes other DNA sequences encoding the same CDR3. CDR3 nucleotide sequence: TGTGCCAGCAGTTTAGAAGGGAACACTGAAGCTTTCTTT. Translation: CASSLEGNTEAFF. This sequence joins TRBV25-1 and TRBJ1-1, with D unclear. The CDR3 extends over 13 amino acids. V was clipped by 5 bases and J by 1 base, with 8 bases between them. The germline V gene encodes CDR1 MGHDK and CDR2 SYGVNS. Looking up the rest from reference TRBV25-1 and TRBJ1-1 gives the full variable domain: EADIYQTPRYLVIGTGKKITLECSQTMGHDKMYWYQQDPGMELHLIHYSYGVNSTEKGDLSSESTVSRIRTEHFPLTLESARPSHTSQYLCASSLEGNTEAFFGQGTRLTVV.

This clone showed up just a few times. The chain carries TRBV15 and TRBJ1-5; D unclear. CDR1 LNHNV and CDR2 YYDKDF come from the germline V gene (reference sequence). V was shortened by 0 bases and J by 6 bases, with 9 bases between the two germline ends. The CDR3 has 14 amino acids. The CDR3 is CATSRDPGIQPQHF. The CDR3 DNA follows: TGTGCCACCAGCAGAGATCCGGGGATTCAGCCCCAGCATTTT.

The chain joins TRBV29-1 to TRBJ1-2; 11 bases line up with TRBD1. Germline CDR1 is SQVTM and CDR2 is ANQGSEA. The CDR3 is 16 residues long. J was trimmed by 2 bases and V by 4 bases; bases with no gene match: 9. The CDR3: CSVGPGQGGLNYGYTF. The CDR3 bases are TGCAGCGTTGGTCCGGGACAGGGGGGGTTAAACTATGGCTACACCTTC.

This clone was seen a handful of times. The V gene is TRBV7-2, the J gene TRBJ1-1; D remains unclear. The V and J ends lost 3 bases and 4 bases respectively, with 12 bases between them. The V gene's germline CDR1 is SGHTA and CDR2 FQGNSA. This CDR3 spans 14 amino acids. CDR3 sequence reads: CASSLDWGGTEAFF. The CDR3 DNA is TGTGCCAGCAGCTTGGACTGGGGTGGCACTGAAGCTTTCTTT.

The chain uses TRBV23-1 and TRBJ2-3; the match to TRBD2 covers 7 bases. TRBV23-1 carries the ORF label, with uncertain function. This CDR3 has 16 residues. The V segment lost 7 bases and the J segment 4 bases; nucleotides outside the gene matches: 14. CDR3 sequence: CASTPTSPTFPDTQYF. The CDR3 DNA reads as TGCGCCAGCACCCCGACTAGCCCGACTTTCCCAGATACGCAGTATTTT.

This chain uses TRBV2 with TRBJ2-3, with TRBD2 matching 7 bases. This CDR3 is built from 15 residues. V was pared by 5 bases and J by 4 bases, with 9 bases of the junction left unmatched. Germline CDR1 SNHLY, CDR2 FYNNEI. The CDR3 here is CASSRKRGIPDTQYF. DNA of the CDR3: TGTGCCAGCAGTCGCAAGCGGGGTATCCCAGATACGCAGTATTTT.

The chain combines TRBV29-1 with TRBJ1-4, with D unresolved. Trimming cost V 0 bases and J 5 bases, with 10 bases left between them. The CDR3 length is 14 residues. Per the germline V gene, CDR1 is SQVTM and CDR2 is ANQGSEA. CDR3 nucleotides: TGCAGCGTTGAAGATCCGACGGCAAATGAAAAACTGTTTTTT. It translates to CSVEDPTANEKLFF.

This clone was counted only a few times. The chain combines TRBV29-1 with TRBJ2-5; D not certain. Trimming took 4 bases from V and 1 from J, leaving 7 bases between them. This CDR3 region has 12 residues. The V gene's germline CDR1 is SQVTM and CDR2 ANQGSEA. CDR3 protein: CSVAYAQETQYF. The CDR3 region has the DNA TGCAGCGTTGCTTACGCCCAAGAGACCCAGTACTTC.

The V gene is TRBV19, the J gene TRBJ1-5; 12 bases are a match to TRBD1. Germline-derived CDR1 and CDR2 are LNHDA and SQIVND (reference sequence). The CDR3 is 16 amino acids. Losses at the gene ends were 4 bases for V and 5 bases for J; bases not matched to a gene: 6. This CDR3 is CASSTGQGAVYQPQHF. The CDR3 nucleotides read TGTGCCAGTAGTACGGGACAGGGGGCAGTATATCAGCCCCAGCATTTT.

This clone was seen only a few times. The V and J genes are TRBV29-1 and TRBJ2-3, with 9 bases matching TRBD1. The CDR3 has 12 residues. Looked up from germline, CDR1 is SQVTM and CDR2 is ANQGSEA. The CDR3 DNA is TGCACCTACGACAGGGGGACAGATACGCAGTATTTT. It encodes CTYDRGTDTQYF.

The CDR3 protein is CASSKQGKETQYF. CDR3 coding DNA: TGTGCCAGCAGCAAACAGGGGAAGGAGACCCAGTACTTC. The V gene is TRBV6-5, the J gene TRBJ2-5; 7 bases are shared with TRBD1. V gave up 6 bases and J gave up 5 bases; unmatched junction bases: 6. Germline V lookup: CDR1 MNHEY, CDR2 SVGAGI. The CDR3 has 13 amino acids.

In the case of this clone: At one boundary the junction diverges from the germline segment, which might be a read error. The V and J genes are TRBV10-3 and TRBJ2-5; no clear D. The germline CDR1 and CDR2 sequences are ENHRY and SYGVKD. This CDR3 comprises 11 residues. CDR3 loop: CAIRESETQYF. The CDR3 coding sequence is TGTGCCATCAGGGAGTCCGAGACCCAGTACTTC.